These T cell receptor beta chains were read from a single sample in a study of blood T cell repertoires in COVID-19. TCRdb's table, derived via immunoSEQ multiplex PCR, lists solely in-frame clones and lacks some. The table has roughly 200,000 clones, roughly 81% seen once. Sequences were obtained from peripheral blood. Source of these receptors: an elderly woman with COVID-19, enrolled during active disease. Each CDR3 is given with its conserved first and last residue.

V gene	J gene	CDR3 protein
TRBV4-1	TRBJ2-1	CASSQLEGSYNEQFF
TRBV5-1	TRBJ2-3	CASSKTGGLDTQYF
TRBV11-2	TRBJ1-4	CASSSFGGREDEKLFF
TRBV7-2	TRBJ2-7	CASSLVRVHEQYF
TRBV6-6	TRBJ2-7	CASMGGYEQYF
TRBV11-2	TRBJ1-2	CASSSQQGYGYTF
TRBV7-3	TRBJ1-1	CASSSGGAGTEAFF
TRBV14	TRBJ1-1	CASSRLQGLNTEAFF
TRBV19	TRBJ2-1	CASSVDRQAGGIDEQFF
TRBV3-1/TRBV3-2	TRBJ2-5	CASSRQTGQWETQYF
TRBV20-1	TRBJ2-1	CSASLAETYYNEQFF
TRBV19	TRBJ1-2	CASSIESRGHGYTF
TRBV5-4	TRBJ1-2	CASRPGLEVNYGYTF
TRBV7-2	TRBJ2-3	CASSLAAGTSGGSTDTQYF
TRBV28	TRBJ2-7	CASSSPGLAGGSSYEQYF
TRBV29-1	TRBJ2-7	CSVTGTGSSYEQYF
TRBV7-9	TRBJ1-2	CASSLGGLNYGYTF
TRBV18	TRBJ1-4	CASSPTTTGGGEKLFF
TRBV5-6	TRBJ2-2	CASSYDRAITGELFF
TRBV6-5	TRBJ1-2	CASSYSALAGAYGYTF
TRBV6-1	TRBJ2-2	CASSEADARAGGELFF
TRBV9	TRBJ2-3	CASSPRQGASDTQYF
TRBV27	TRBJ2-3	CASSTALGLAFTDTQYF
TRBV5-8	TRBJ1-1	CASSGTGGITEAFF
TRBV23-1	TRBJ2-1	CASSQSGLAGLYNEQFF
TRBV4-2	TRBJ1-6	CASSQSTGGSIYNSPLHF
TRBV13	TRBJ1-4	CASSSGQGRIANEKLFF
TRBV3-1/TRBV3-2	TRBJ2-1	CASSPGSSYNEQFF
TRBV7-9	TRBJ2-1	CASSLSPGQGENEQFF
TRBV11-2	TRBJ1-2	CASSLDQSRPISF
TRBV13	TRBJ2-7	CASSFDRGYEQYF